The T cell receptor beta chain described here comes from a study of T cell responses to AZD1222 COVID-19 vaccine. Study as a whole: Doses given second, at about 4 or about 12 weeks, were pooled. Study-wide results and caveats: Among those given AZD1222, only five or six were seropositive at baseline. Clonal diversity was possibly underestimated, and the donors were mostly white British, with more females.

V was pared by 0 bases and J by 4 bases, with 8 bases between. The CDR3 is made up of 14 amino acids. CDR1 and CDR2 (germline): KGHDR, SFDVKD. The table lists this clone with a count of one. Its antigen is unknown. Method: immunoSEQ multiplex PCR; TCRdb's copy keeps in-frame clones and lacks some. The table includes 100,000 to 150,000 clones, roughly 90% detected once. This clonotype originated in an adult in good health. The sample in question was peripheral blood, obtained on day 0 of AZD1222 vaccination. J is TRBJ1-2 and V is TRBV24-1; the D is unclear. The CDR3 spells CATSDLRGFYGYTF. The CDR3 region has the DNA TGTGCCACCAGTGATTTGCGAGGATTCTATGGCTACACCTTC.